This T cell receptor (beta chain) was found in a study of blood T cell repertoires in COVID-19. Produced via immunoSEQ multiplex PCR; TCRdb's table is partial and in-frame only. The sample lists roughly 100,000 clones; about 85% were seen once. Germline CDR1 and CDR2: SNHLY and FYNNEI. CDR3 length: 16 residues. With 6 bases removed from V and 3 bases from J, the gap between germline ends came to 21 bases. This chain links TRBV2 with TRBJ2-7, with TRBD1 as a possible D gene (6 bases). The sequence was collected from a man aged 50-60 years with acute or convalescent COVID-19. Input material: peripheral blood. CDR3 sequence (DNA): TGTGCCAGCAGAGAACTCCGGGACACGCTAAACTACGAGCAGTACTTC. This codes for CASRELRDTLNYEQYF.